This entry lists 24 T cell receptor beta chains sequenced from one sample in a study of spatial heterogeneity in lung cancer. Stated time point: sample taken at primary tumor resection. Sequencing was performed on whole RNA extracted from tumor and nontumor lung tissue, or from frozen PBMC, and the material was left unsorted. One entry per CDR3 protein, called by TCRdb with MiXCR from the 5' RACE reads. Of approximately 44,000 distinct CDR3 sequences in the sample, about 10% were seen once. The sequences come from PBMCs, collected at surgery. All receptors derive from a female donor with early-stage non-small cell lung cancer.

In its sample, this clonotype was seen a few times. The V gene is TRBV7-3, the J gene TRBJ1-1; D call uncertain. Trimming stripped 5 bases from V and 2 bases from J, with 9 bases between. Germline lookup yields CDR1 SGHTA and CDR2 FQGTGA. The CDR3 sequence is 13 residues long. The CDR3 loop is CASSRSQNTEAFF. The CDR3 nucleotides are TGTGCCAGCAGCCGCAGTCAAAACACTGAAGCTTTCTTT.

A word on this clonotype: This may arise from a read error, as a much more abundant clone is one base away. The chain is built from TRBV10-3 and TRBJ1-2; TRBD1 agrees at 7 bases. The CDR3 spans 14 residues. Germline CDR1 reads ENHRY; CDR2 reads SYGVKD. CDR3 bases: TGTGTCATCAGCGATAGCTCGACAGGGATCGGCTACACCTTC. It specifies CVISDSSTGIGYTF.

V usage is TRBV5-1 and J usage is TRBJ2-1; maybe TRBD2 (6 bases). V dropped 3 bases and J dropped 8 bases, with 36 bases sitting between them. The germline gives CDR1 SGHRS, CDR2 YFSETQ. The CDR3 covers 21 residues. CDR3 residues: CASSWGDGRSMPPGTRDEQFF. DNA of the CDR3: TGCGCCAGCAGCTGGGGGGACGGTCGTTCGATGCCTCCCGGAACCAGAGATGAGCAGTTCTTC.

This clonotype was counted at least ten times. The V and J genes are TRBV28 and TRBJ2-5; TRBD1 agrees at 7 bases. The CDR3 length is 14 residues. In germline, CDR1 is MDHEN, CDR2 SYDVKM. V lost 7 bases and J lost 6; bases outside the gene matches: 11. CDR3 DNA: TGTGCCAGCAAATCACCTGACAGGGATAAGACCCAGTACTTC. It is translated as CASKSPDRDKTQYF.

This clonotype was observed a few times. This rearrangement joins TRBV19 to TRBJ2-5; D is perhaps TRBD1 (5 bases). Trimming cost V 8 bases and J 2 bases, with 6 bases left between them. CDR1 is LNHDA, CDR2 SQIVND, per germline (reference sequence). This CDR3 has 11 amino acids. The CDR3 loop reads CASRQQETQYF. The CDR3 region has the DNA TGTGCCAGTCGACAGCAAGAGACCCAGTACTTC.

This clonotype occurred many times. The J gene is TRBJ2-5, the V gene TRBV20-1; D is uncertain. Trimming pared 0 bases from V and 0 bases from J, leaving 8 bases between. Germline values: CDR1 DFQATT, CDR2 SNEGSKA (reference sequence). This CDR3 has 14 amino acids. CDR3 region: CSARDRQNQETQYF. DNA for the CDR3: TGCAGTGCTAGAGATCGGCAGAACCAAGAGACCCAGTACTTC.

This clonotype was observed a handful of times. The chain has TRBV4-2 and TRBJ2-5; D unclear. The germline gives CDR1 LGHNA, CDR2 YNFKEQ. V lost 1 base to trimming and J lost 2 bases, with 5 bases between them. The CDR3 is made up of 13 amino acids. In nucleotides, the CDR3 is TGTGCCAGCAGCCAAGGGCTGCAAGAGACCCAGTACTTC. It is translated as CASSQGLQETQYF.

This clonotype has just a few counts. This chain uses TRBV5-5 with TRBJ1-1; a possible D gene is TRBD1 (5 bases). Trimming stripped 0 bases from V and 9 bases from J, with 12 bases between. The CDR3 is 13 amino acids. Looked up from germline, CDR1 is SGHKS and CDR2 is YYEKEE (reference sequence). As DNA, the CDR3 is TGTGCCAGCAGCTTGGGTAGCAGGGAAAAAGCTTTCTTT. This sequence encodes CASSLGSREKAFF.

This clonotype was seen more than once but under ten times. This chain links TRBV5-4 with TRBJ2-7, with D possibly TRBD2 on 6 matching bases. CDR3 length: 13 residues. Germline loops: CDR1 SGHNT, CDR2 YYREEE (reference sequence). Trimming left V 4 bases short and J 5 bases short, with 13 bases between. The CDR3 nucleotides read TGTGCCAGCAGCGGGGGAGGAGGCGACGAGCAGTACTTC. Its protein is CASSGGGGDEQYF.

This chain uses TRBV28 with TRBJ2-3, with TRBD1 matching 9 bases. Looked up from germline, CDR1 is MDHEN and CDR2 is SYDVKM. The V gene end was trimmed by 3 bases and the J gene end by 4 bases; junction bases not matched to a gene: 8. The CDR3 sequence is 16 residues long. The CDR3 sequence: CASSLSGQGFSDTQYF. As DNA, the CDR3 is TGTGCCAGCAGTTTGTCGGGACAGGGTTTTTCAGATACGCAGTATTTT.

This clonotype was recorded a few times. The chain combines TRBV20-1 with TRBJ2-2, with unresolved D. V was cut by 5 bases and J by 4 bases, with 8 bases left in between. CDR3 size: 12 residues. Per germline, CDR1 DFQATT and CDR2 SNEGSKA (reference sequence). CDR3 protein: CSALALTGELFF. DNA for the CDR3: TGCAGTGCTTTGGCCCTCACCGGGGAGCTGTTTTTT.

This clonotype was counted a few times. The rearrangement joins TRBV2 to TRBJ1-5, with D unresolved. The germline CDR1 and CDR2 sequences are SNHLY and FYNNEI. The CDR3 runs 13 residues. Between the trimmed V and J ends, which lost 1 base and 7 bases, there was a span of 8 bases. This CDR3 reads CASSEEPRQPQHF. The DNA of the CDR3 is TGTGCCAGCAGTGAAGAGCCCCGGCAGCCCCAGCATTTT.

In its sample, this clonotype was seen a few times. V usage is TRBV6-2 or TRBV6-3 and J usage is TRBJ1-5; D might be TRBD1 (5 bases). Germline CDR1 is MNHEY and CDR2 is SVGEGT. This CDR3 is built from 14 residues. Trimming stripped 7 bases from V and 2 bases from J, with 12 bases between. The DNA for the CDR3 is TGTGCCAGCACCGGAGGGGCGGGCAATCAGCCCCAGCATTTT. This sequence encodes CASTGGAGNQPQHF.

This clonotype has only a few counts. V and J are TRBV7-9 and TRBJ2-3; D gene unclear. CDR3 size: 16 residues. V lost 4 bases and J lost 1, with 15 bases in between. Germline V gene data show CDR1 as SEHNR and CDR2 as FQNEAQ (reference sequence). Written as DNA, the CDR3 is TGTGCCAGCAGCTCTAACTCCCAAACCCGCACAGATACGCAGTATTTT. It yields the protein CASSSNSQTRTDTQYF.

This clonotype came up a few times. This chain joins TRBV25-1 and TRBJ2-3; D remains unclear. V was pared by 6 bases and J by 2 bases, with 6 bases between. The CDR3 has 12 amino acids. The germline gives CDR1 MGHDK, CDR2 SYGVNS. The CDR3 DNA reads as TGTGCCAGCAGCCCCTACACAGATACGCAGTATTTT. It codes for CASSPYTDTQYF.

The V and J genes are TRBV19 and TRBJ1-3; D ambiguous. V lost 5 bases to trimming and J lost 0 bases, with 14 bases between them. Germline CDR1 reads LNHDA; CDR2 reads SQIVND (reference sequence). This CDR3 has 16 residues. The CDR3 region is CASSVGQALSGNTIYF. The CDR3 DNA sequence: TGTGCCAGTAGTGTCGGGCAGGCCCTCTCTGGAAACACCATATATTTT. Using reference TRBV19 and TRBJ1-3 for the parts outside the CDR3, the full variable domain is DGGITQSPKYLFRKEGQNVTLSCEQNLNHDAMYWYRQDPGQGLRLIYYSQIVNDFQKGDIAEGYSVSREKKESFPLTVTSAQKNPTAFYLCASSVGQALSGNTIYFGEGSWLTVV.

This clonotype appeared a few times. The gene calls are TRBV19 and TRBJ2-3; the D is unclear. V was cut by 6 bases and J by 0 bases, with 7 bases left in between. The CDR3 runs to 13 residues. Looked up from germline, CDR1 is LNHDA and CDR2 is SQIVND (reference sequence). Here the CDR3 reads CASRGLSTDTQYF. CDR3 coding DNA: TGTGCCAGTAGGGGTCTGAGCACAGATACGCAGTATTTT.

CDR3: CASSQELAGGQETQYF. The CDR3 nucleotides are TGCGCCAGCAGCCAAGAGCTAGCGGGGGGTCAAGAGACCCAGTACTTC. V and J are TRBV4-3 and TRBJ2-5, with 11 bases aligning to TRBD2. Germline values: CDR1 LGHNA, CDR2 YSLEER. The CDR3 runs to 16 residues. Trimming removed 0 bases from V and 2 bases from J; junction bases left unmatched: 2.

This clonotype was picked up a small number of times. V usage is TRBV7-9 and J usage is TRBJ2-3; TRBD1 agrees at 7 bases. The CDR3 contains 14 residues. Germline V lookup: CDR1 SEHNR, CDR2 FQNEAQ (reference sequence). The J segment lost 2 bases and the V segment lost 4 bases, leaving 3 bases of the junction unmatched. Here the CDR3 reads CASSSDRDTDTQYF. DNA of the CDR3: TGTGCCAGCAGCTCCGACAGGGACACAGATACGCAGTATTTT.

This clonotype occurred many times. The chain links TRBV7-9 to TRBJ1-1; D is possibly TRBD1 (6 bases). Trimming left V 5 bases short and J 3 bases short, with 16 bases between. The germline gives CDR1 SEHNR, CDR2 FQNEAQ (reference sequence). There are 15 residues in the CDR3. The CDR3 nucleotides are TGTGCCAGCAGCCTACCTCGGGGGCTCCACACTGAAGCTTTCTTT. It codes for CASSLPRGLHTEAFF.

The chain links TRBV5-4 to TRBJ2-3; D might be TRBD2 (6 bases). The germline gives CDR1 SGHNT, CDR2 YYREEE (reference sequence). The CDR3 loop spans 16 amino acids. V was pared by 0 bases and J by 1 base, with 12 bases between. The CDR3 here is CASSLGRGSGTDTQYF. The CDR3 nucleotides are TGTGCCAGCAGCTTGGGGCGGGGATCGGGCACAGATACGCAGTATTTT.

There are a few counts of this clonotype. This sequence joins TRBV6-4 and TRBJ2-2; D is undetermined. V was clipped by 2 bases and J by 3 bases, with 4 bases between them. The germline V gene has CDR1 MRHNA and CDR2 SNTAGT. The CDR3 covers 13 residues. The DNA for the CDR3 is TGTGCCAGCAGTGACAGGGACACCGGGGAGCTGTTTTTT. Translation: CASSDRDTGELFF.

The chain joins TRBV30 to TRBJ2-1, with D unclear. Germline CDR1 is GTSNPN and CDR2 is SVGIG (reference sequence). The CDR3 length is 11 residues. The V gene lost 5 bases and the J gene lost 6 bases, with 8 bases spanning the gap. The CDR3 nucleotides read TGTGCCTGGGATGCGGCCAATGAGCAGTTCTTC. Protein product: CAWDAANEQFF.

The chain joins TRBV29-1 to TRBJ1-2; D gene uncertain. Trimming left V 4 bases short and J 7 bases short, with 10 bases between. The CDR3 consists of 11 residues. Germline V lookup: CDR1 SQVTM, CDR2 ANQGSEA. The CDR3 loop is CSVGAVGGYTF. The CDR3 region has the DNA TGCAGCGTTGGGGCGGTAGGTGGCTACACCTTC.